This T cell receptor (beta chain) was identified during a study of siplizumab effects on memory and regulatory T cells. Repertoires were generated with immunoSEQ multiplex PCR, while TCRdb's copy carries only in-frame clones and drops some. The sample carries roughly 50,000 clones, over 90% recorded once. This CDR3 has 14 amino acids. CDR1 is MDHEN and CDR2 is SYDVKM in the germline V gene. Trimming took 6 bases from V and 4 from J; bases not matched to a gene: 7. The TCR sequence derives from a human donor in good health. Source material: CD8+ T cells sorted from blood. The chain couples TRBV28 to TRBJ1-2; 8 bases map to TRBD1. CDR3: CASRAGQVIYGYTF. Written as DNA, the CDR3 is TGTGCCAGCAGGGCGGGACAGGTGATCTATGGCTACACCTTC.